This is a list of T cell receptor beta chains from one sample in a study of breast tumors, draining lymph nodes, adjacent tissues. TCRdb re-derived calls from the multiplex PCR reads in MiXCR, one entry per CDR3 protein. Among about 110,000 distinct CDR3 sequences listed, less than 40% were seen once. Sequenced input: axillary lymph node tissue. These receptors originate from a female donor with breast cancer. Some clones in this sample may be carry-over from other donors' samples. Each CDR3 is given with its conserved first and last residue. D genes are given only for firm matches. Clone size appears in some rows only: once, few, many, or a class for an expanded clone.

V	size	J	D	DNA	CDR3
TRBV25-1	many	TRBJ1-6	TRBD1	TGTGCCAGCAGTGAATGGACAGGGGGAAATAATTCACCCCTCCACTTT	CASSEWTGGNNSPLHF
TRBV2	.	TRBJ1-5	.	TGTGCCAGCAACGCCCGGGGACTTCAAGAGACCCAGCATTTT	CASNARGLQETQHF
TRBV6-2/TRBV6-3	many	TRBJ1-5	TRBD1	TGTGCCAGCAGGGACAGGGGTTTTGATCAGCCCCAGCATTTT	CASRDRGFDQPQHF
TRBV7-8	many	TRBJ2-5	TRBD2	TGTGCCAGCAGCCCGGCAGTAGCGGGGGTAGAGACCCAGCACTTC	CASSPAVAGVETQHF
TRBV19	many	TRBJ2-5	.	TGTGCCAGTAGTATAGGAGGTAGCGGAGCAGAGACCCAGTACTTC	CASSIGGSGAETQYF
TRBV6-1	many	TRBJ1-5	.	TGTGCCAGCAGTGACGGGGGGAGACAGCCCCAGCATTTT	CASSDGGRQPQHF
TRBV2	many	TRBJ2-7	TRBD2	TGTGCCAGCACCCGAGGGGCTAGCGGGAGGTACTACAAGCAGTACTTC	CASTRGASGRYYKQYF
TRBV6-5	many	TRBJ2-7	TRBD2	TGTGCCAGCAGTCGCGGGACTAGCGGGAGTTCAACCTACGAGCAGTACTTC	CASSRGTSGSSTYEQYF
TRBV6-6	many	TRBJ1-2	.	TGTACCAGCAGTTTGGACAGTGCTAACTATGGCTACACCTTC	CTSSLDSANYGYTF
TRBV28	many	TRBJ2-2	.	TGTGCCAGCAGCCCGGTGTGGCACAACACCGGGGAGCTGTTTTTT	CASSPVWHNTGELFF
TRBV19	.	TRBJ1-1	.	TGTGCCAGTAGTATAGGCACAGGGATCACTGAAGCTTTCTTT	CASSIGTGITEAFF
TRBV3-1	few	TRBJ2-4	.	TGTGCCAGCAGCCAGACTGGCCCTGGCATTCAGTACTTC	CASSQTGPGIQYF
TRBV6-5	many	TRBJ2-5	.	TGTGCCAGCACCAATGGGGAGACCCAGTACTTC	CASTNGETQYF
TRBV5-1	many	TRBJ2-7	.	TGCGCCAGCAGCAGACAGGACCTCTCCTACGAGCAGTACTTC	CASSRQDLSYEQYF
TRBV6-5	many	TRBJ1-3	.	TGTGCCAGCAGTGGGCAGAGGGTCTCTGGAAACACCATATATTTT	CASSGQRVSGNTIYF
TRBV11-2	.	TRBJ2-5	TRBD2	TGTGCCGGCAGCTTCCGTATTCTAGCGGGAGGGCCCGGAGAGACCCGGTACTTC	CAGSFRILAGGPGETRYF
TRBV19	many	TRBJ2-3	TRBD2	TGTGCCAGTAGGAGGGGACTACTAGCTAGCACAGATACGCAGTATTTT	CASRRGLLASTDTQYF
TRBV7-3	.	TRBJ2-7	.	TGTGCCAGCAGCTTACCTCCTCGGGGGCCCTACGAGCAGCACTTC	CASSLPPRGPYEQHF
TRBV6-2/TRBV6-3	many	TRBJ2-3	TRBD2	TGTGCCAGCAGTTTTTCTAAGCGGGGGCATGCAGATACGCAGTATTTT	CASSFSKRGHADTQYF
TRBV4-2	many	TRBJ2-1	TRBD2	TGTGCCAGCAGCCAAGAAAATCGGCTAGCGGGTAATCCCCACAATGAGCAGTTCTTC	CASSQENRLAGNPHNEQFF
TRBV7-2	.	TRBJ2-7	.	TGTGCCAGCAGCTTAGGACGACAGAGCTCCTACGAGCAGTACTTC	CASSLGRQSSYEQYF
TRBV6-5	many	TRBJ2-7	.	TGTGCCAGCAGTTACTCGATTGGAGGGGTCGAGCAGTACTTC	CASSYSIGGVEQYF
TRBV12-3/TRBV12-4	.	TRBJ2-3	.	TGTGCCAGCAGGACCTCCCCCTATAGCAATCAGCCCCAGTATTTT	CASRTSPYSNQPQYF
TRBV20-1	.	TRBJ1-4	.	TGCAGTGCCCCGAGACAGAGAAATGAAAAACTGTTTTTT	CSAPRQRNEKLFF
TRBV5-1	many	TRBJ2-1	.	TGCGCCAGCAGCTTGGACTACCACTACAATGAGCAGTTCTTC	CASSLDYHYNEQFF